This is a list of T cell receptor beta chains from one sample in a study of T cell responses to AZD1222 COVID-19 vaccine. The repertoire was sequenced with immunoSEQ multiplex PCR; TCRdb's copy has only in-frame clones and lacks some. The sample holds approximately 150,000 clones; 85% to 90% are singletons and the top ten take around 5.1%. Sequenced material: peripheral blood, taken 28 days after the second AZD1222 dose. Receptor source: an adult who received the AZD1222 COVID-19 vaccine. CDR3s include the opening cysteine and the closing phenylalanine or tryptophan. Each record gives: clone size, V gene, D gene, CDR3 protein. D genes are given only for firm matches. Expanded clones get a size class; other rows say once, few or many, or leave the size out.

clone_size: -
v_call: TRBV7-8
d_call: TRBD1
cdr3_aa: CASSPSPRQGSVSPLHF

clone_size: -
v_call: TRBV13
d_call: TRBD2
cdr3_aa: CASSLDPSGGVNEQFF

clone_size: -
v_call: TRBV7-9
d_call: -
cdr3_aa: CASSPRGSGDQPQHF

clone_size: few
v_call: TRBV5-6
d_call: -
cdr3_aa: CASSLGARGSPLHF

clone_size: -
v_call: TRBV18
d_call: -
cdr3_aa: CASSPPTGFSSETQYF

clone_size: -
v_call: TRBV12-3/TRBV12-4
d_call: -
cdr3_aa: CASTPTALVQFF

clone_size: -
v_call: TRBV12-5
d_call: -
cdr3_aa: CAYPSDTQYF

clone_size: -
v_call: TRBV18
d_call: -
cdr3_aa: CASSLGLAGVAQYF

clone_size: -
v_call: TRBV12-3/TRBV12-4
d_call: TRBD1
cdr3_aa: CASSTGTAKKLFF

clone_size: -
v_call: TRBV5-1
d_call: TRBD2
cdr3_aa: CASSTLAGGLKETQYF

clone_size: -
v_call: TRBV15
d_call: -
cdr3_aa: CATSRVYYNEQFF

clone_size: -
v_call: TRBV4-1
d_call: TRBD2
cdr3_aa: CASSQRLAGGPTDTQYF

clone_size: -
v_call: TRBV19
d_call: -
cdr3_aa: CASSIGVYNEQFF

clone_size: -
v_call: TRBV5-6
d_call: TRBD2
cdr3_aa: CASSQGLATNIQYF

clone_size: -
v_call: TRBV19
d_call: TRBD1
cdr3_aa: CASSIQTGWVEQPQHF

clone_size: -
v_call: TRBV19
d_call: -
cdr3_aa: CASSISGANRGYTF

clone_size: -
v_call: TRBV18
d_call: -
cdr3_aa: CASSPPRGGTNTEAFF

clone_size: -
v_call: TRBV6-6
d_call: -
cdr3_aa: CASSPQGSYQPQHF

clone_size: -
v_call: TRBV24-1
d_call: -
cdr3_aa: CATSDDPKGRPTNYGYTF

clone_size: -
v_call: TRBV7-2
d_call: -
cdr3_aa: CASSLRPNLPYGYTF

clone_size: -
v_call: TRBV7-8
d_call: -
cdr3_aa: CASRSDPQGTYEQYF

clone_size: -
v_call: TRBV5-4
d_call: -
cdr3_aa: CASSTEEGNEKLFF